The source of this T cell receptor (beta chain) is a study of T cells after yellow fever vaccination. Across the whole study: It was SMART-Seq v4 Ultra Low Input that prepared the fractions with low cell numbers. Findings and limits, study-wide: Though it reached lower strength, the secondary response hit its peak faster, day 5 versus 15. A limited proportion of clonotypes was detected within both the CD4 and CD8 compartments. Subsequent to the booster, the majority of primary-vaccination clones reappeared (around 96% CD4, around 85% CD8).

MiXCR was run by TCRdb on the 5' RACE reads, yielding one entry per CDR3 protein. The sample has about 110,000 distinct CDR3 sequences; roughly 8.4% are singletons. The V gene's germline CDR1 is MNHEY and CDR2 SVGAGI. Trimming removed 4 bases at V and 3 bases at J, with 6 bases between. The length of the CDR3 is 12 residues. This clonotype was counted at least ten times. Its antigen is unidentified. The sequence derives from a man in his thirties or forties who received the YFV17D yellow fever vaccine. The input for sequencing was CD8+ T cells sorted from PBMCs, taken 45 days after the yellow fever booster vaccination. The V and J genes are TRBV6-5 and TRBJ2-5; D is unresolved. The CDR3 sequence is CASSLGKETQYF. DNA for the CDR3: TGTGCCAGCAGTTTAGGGAAAGAGACCCAGTACTTC.